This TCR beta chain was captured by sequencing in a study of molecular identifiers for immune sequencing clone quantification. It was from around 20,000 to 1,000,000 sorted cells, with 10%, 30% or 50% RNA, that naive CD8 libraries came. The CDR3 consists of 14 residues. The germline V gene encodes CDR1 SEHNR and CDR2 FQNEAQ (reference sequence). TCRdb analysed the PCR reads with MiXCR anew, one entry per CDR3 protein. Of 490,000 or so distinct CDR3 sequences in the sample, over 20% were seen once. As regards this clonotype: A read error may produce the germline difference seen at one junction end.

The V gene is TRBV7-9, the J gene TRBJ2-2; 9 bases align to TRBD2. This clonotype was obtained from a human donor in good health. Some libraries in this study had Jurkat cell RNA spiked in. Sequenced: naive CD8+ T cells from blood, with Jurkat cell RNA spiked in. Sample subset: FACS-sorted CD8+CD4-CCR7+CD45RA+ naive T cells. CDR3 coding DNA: TGTGCCAGCAGCCCGGGACTAGCAAACGGGGAGCCGTTTTTT. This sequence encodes CASSPGLANGEPFF. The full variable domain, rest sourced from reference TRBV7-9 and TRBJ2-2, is DTGVSQNPRHKITKRGQNVTFRCDPISEHNRLYWYRQTLGQGPEFLTYFQNEAQLEKSRLLSDRFSAERPKGSFSTLEIQRTEQGDSAMYLCASSPGLANGEPFFGEGSRLTVL.